These 27 T cell receptor beta chains share one sample of origin, sequenced in a study of identical twins. Via MiXCR, TCRdb re-called the 5' RACE reads, giving one row per CDR3 protein. This sample has hundreds of thousands of distinct CDR3 sequences, with 8.5% to 9% found just once. A further study also used this sample, focusing on yellow fever vaccine responses in identical twins.

The sample comprised PBMCs. The receptors come from a woman under 30 in good health.

The rearrangement uses TRBV5-1 and TRBJ2-7; 9 bases map to TRBD1. Per germline, CDR1 SGHRS and CDR2 YFSETQ. The V and J ends lost 0 bases and 5 bases, in that order; junction bases with no gene match: 6. The length of the CDR3 is 15 residues. The CDR3 DNA sequence: TGCGCCAGCAGCTTGGGGTGGACAGGGGAACACGAGCAGTACTTC. Encoded protein: CASSLGWTGEHEQYF.

This clonotype was seen only a few times. This rearrangement joins TRBV12-3 or TRBV12-4 to TRBJ1-6; D ambiguous. With 5 bases removed from V and 15 bases from J, the gap between germline ends came to 11 bases. CDR3 length: 11 residues. CDR3 in amino acids: CASSLKLGLHF. CDR3 DNA: TGTGCCAGCAGTCTCAAGTTGGGCCTCCACTTT.

On this clonotype itself: The junction differs from germline at one of its ends, possibly a read error. The chain combines TRBV14 with TRBJ2-5; tentatively, D is TRBD1 or TRBD2 (6 bases each). The CDR3 covers 17 residues. Germline CDR1 SGHDN, CDR2 FVKESK. CDR3 sequence reads: CASSQAWQGRDGETRYF. The CDR3 DNA reads TGTGCCAGCAGCCAAGCTTGGCAGGGGCGGGACGGAGAGACCCGGTACTTC. Drawing the rest from reference TRBV14 and TRBJ2-5, the complete variable domain is EAGVTQFPSHSVIEKGQTVTLRCDPISGHDNLYWYRRVMGKEIKFLLHFVKESKQDESGMPNNRFLAERTGGTYSTLKVQPAELEDSGVYFCASSQAWQGRDGETRYFGPGTRLLVL.

This clonotype was seen once. The V gene is TRBV6-2 or TRBV6-3, the J gene TRBJ2-1; 9 nucleotides align to TRBD2. This CDR3 has 15 residues. Germline V gives CDR1 MNHEY, CDR2 SVGEGT. The trim removed 8 bases at V and 7 bases at J, leaving 12 bases unmatched. The CDR3 region has the DNA TGTGCCAGCGCCTGGGGCGGGGGGGCCGAAAATGAGCAGTTCTTC. Translating it yields CASAWGGGAENEQFF.

This clonotype came up a few times. V is TRBV6-2 or TRBV6-3 and J is TRBJ2-3; 8 bases map to TRBD2. V was pared by 2 bases and J by 4 bases, with 8 bases of the junction left unmatched. The CDR3 has 16 amino acids. Germline CDR1 MNHEY, CDR2 SVGEGT. CDR3 bases: TGTGCCAGCAGTTACCAAGCGGGAGTACTCTCAGATACGCAGTATTTT. This codes for CASSYQAGVLSDTQYF.

This clonotype showed up just a few times. The chain joins TRBV6-6 to TRBJ2-1, with a tentative D call TRBD1 (6 bases). Germline V lookup: CDR1 MNHNY, CDR2 SVGAGI (reference sequence). With 6 bases removed from V and 10 bases from J, the gap between germline ends came to 16 bases. CDR3 size: 13 residues. CDR3 in DNA: TGTGCCAGCAGCCTTCTAACCGGGACAGAGCAGTTCTTC. This gives the protein CASSLLTGTEQFF.

This clonotype was observed at least ten times. The rearrangement joins TRBV4-3 to TRBJ2-7, with D tentatively TRBD2 (5 bases). CDR1 and CDR2 from the germline V gene are LGHNA and YSLEER. V shed 0 bases and J shed 1 base, with 7 bases lying between them. The CDR3 sequence is 14 residues long. CDR3 coding DNA: TGCGCCAGCAGCCAAGAGCCGGGATCCTACGAGCAGTACTTC. Its translation: CASSQEPGSYEQYF.

The V gene is TRBV5-5, the J gene TRBJ2-1; D is perhaps TRBD2 (5 bases). V was trimmed by 6 bases and J by 3 bases, leaving 13 bases between them. The CDR3 length is 14 residues. CDR1 and CDR2 (germline): SGHKS, YYEKEE (reference sequence). CDR3 sequence reads: CASTLVLVYNEQFF. The DNA of the CDR3 is TGTGCCAGCACCCTTGTACTAGTCTACAATGAGCAGTTCTTC.

The chain combines TRBV12-5 with TRBJ1-1; unclear D gene. Trimming left V 7 bases short and J 3 bases short, with 15 bases between. The CDR3 runs 14 residues. In germline, CDR1 is LGHNT, CDR2 FRNRAP. The CDR3 protein is CASAAPGSHTEAFF. The CDR3 DNA sequence: TGTGCTAGTGCCGCGCCGGGATCTCACACTGAAGCTTTCTTT.

There are many counts of this clonotype. The chain employs TRBV11-2 and TRBJ2-3; 12 bases are shared with TRBD2. The CDR3 runs to 18 residues. Germline lookup yields CDR1 SGHAT and CDR2 FQNNGV. The V and J ends lost 2 bases and 4 bases, in that order; junction bases with no gene match: 10. CDR3 sequence reads: CASSLRGLAGPKSDTQYF. For the CDR3, the DNA is TGTGCCAGCAGCTTAAGGGGACTAGCGGGTCCTAAGTCAGATACGCAGTATTTT. The whole variable domain, filled in from reference TRBV11-2 and TRBJ2-3, reads EAGVAQSPRYKIIEKRQSVAFWCNPISGHATLYWYQQILGQGPKLLIQFQNNGVVDDSQLPKDRFSAERLKGVDSTLKIQPAKLEDSAVYLCASSLRGLAGPKSDTQYFGPGTRLTVL.

Only a few counts were recorded for this clonotype. This chain joins TRBV30 and TRBJ2-1, with 16 bases that match TRBD2. Unmatched junction bases numbered 4, after V lost 4 bases and J lost 10 bases. The germline gives CDR1 GTSNPN, CDR2 SVGIG (reference sequence). The CDR3 runs 14 residues. CDR3 bases: TGTGCCTGGACCGGGACTAGCGGGAGGGGAGAGCAGTTCTTC. Its translation: CAWTGTSGRGEQFF.

The chain combines TRBV6-1 with TRBJ2-7, with 7 bases lining up with TRBD1. Germline V gene sequence: CDR1 MNHNS, CDR2 SASEGT. The junction had 9 bases not matched to a gene; V was cut back by 6 bases and J by 4 bases. CDR3 length: 14 residues. CDR3 residues: CASRDRDSLYEQYF. The CDR3 DNA follows: TGTGCCAGCAGGGATCGGGACAGCCTTTACGAGCAGTACTTC.

This clonotype appeared a few times. The chain combines TRBV20-1 with TRBJ2-1, with 9 bases lining up with TRBD2. J lost 4 bases, V lost 6 bases, and 7 bases had no gene match. The CDR3 length is 14 residues. Germline V gene lookup returns CDR1 DFQATT and CDR2 SNEGSKA (reference sequence). DNA for the CDR3: TGCAGTGCAACGGGGACTAGCCTATACAATGAGCAGTTCTTC. Its protein product is CSATGTSLYNEQFF.

The sample holds a few counts of this clonotype. The chain employs TRBV15 and TRBJ2-2; D unclear. Per the germline V gene, CDR1 is LNHNV and CDR2 is YYDKDF (reference sequence). The CDR3 extends over 15 amino acids. Trimming removed 6 bases at V and 4 bases at J, with 15 bases between. This chain's CDR3 is CATRRKRDGTGELFF. The CDR3 DNA reads as TGTGCCACCAGAAGGAAAAGAGACGGCACCGGGGAGCTGTTTTTT.

The chain is built from TRBV5-1 and TRBJ2-1; TRBD2 aligns across 7 bases. The germline gives CDR1 SGHRS, CDR2 YFSETQ. With 3 bases clipped from V and 0 bases from J, the junction kept 9 bases outside the gene matches. The CDR3 covers 17 residues. The CDR3 loop is CASSWGLRGFSYNEQFF. Here the CDR3 DNA reads TGCGCCAGCAGCTGGGGACTACGCGGCTTCTCCTACAATGAGCAGTTCTTC.

This clonotype was observed many times. V and J are TRBV29-1 and TRBJ2-2; D might be TRBD1 (6 bases). The CDR3 is 12 residues long. Trimming took off 7 bases at V and 5 bases at J, with 11 bases between the two ends. The germline gives CDR1 SQVTM, CDR2 ANQGSEA. The CDR3 here is CSARQGTGELFF. The CDR3 nucleotides are TGCAGCGCACGTCAGGGGACCGGGGAGCTGTTTTTT.

The chain carries TRBV6-6 and TRBJ2-3; a weak D match, TRBD1 (5 bases). Germline CDR1 reads MNHNY; CDR2 reads SVGAGI (reference sequence). Trimming removed 7 bases at V and 2 bases at J, with 7 bases between. The length of the CDR3 is 12 residues. This chain's CDR3 is CASTTATDTQYF. DNA of the CDR3: TGTGCCAGCACGACAGCCACAGATACGCAGTATTTT.

This clonotype occurred many times. This chain connects TRBV12-3 or TRBV12-4 to TRBJ2-1; weak D call: TRBD2 (6 bases). The V end lost 5 bases, the J end lost 4 bases, and 18 bases lay between the germline ends. The CDR3 consists of 16 residues. CDR3 in DNA: TGTGCCAGCAGTCGGGCGGGACCCTCTAATTACAATGAGCAGTTCTTC. Translating gives CASSRAGPSNYNEQFF.

V and J are TRBV7-9 and TRBJ2-7; 10 nucleotides line up with TRBD1. The junction had 10 bases not matched to a gene; V was cut back by 3 bases and J by 5 bases. The CDR3 totals 16 residues. Germline V lookup: CDR1 SEHNR, CDR2 FQNEAQ (reference sequence). CDR3 coding DNA: TGTGCCAGCAGCTTGAGCGGGGGACAGGGGATCAACGAGCAGTACTTC. Translated: CASSLSGGQGINEQYF.

V and J are TRBV6-5 and TRBJ2-1; 7 positions agree with TRBD2. The CDR3 runs 14 residues. Germline loops: CDR1 MNHEY, CDR2 SVGAGI. V gave up 0 bases and J gave up 6 bases; unmatched junction bases: 2. The CDR3 loop is CASSYSGGSNEQFF. The DNA of the CDR3 is TGTGCCAGCAGTTACTCGGGAGGGTCCAATGAGCAGTTCTTC.

The gene calls are TRBV4-3 and TRBJ2-2; no clear D. CDR1 is LGHNA and CDR2 is YSLEER in the germline V gene. This CDR3 contains 16 residues. V lost 0 bases to trimming and J lost 2 bases, with 10 bases between them. The chain's CDR3 is CASSQDPHKNTGELFF. The CDR3 DNA sequence: TGCGCCAGCAGCCAAGACCCGCACAAAAACACCGGGGAGCTGTTTTTT.

The rearrangement uses TRBV28 and TRBJ2-7; 7 nucleotides line up with TRBD1. The CDR3 spans 16 residues. Germline trimming cut 6 bases from V and 6 bases from J; bases unmatched to any gene: 17. Looked up from germline, CDR1 is MDHEN and CDR2 is SYDVKM. The CDR3 coding sequence is TGTGCCAGCAGCTCCCCGCGAGGACAGGCCATGGGCGAGCAGTACTTC. It specifies CASSSPRGQAMGEQYF.

In its sample, this clonotype was seen a few times. The chain joins TRBV27 to TRBJ2-7; the D is unclear. The CDR3 is 14 amino acids. Germline V gene sequence: CDR1 MNHEY, CDR2 SMNVEV (reference sequence). V lost 6 bases and J lost 2, with 14 bases in between. The CDR3 nucleotides read TGTGCCAGCAGACCCCACGGTGGCACCTACGAGCAGTACTTC. The encoded protein is CASRPHGGTYEQYF.

The rearrangement joins TRBV30 to TRBJ2-1, with D maybe TRBD2 (5 bases). The CDR3 covers 15 residues. V lost 7 bases, J lost 0 bases, and 16 bases lay in between. Germline CDR1 is GTSNPN and CDR2 is SVGIG (reference sequence). CDR3 DNA: TGTGCCTTTGAACGCGGGCAGAGCTCCTACAATGAGCAGTTCTTC. Amino acids: CAFERGQSSYNEQFF.

This clonotype was seen more than once but under ten times. This chain joins TRBV20-1 and TRBJ2-5; TRBD1 agrees at 7 bases. Germline values: CDR1 DFQATT, CDR2 SNEGSKA (reference sequence). The CDR3 extends over 14 amino acids. J was trimmed by 3 bases and V by 3 bases; bases with no gene match: 7. The CDR3, as DNA: TGCAGTGCTAGTCCATTTACAGGGGAAGAGACCCAGTACTTC. The encoded protein is CSASPFTGEETQYF.

This clonotype was counted a few times. The V gene is TRBV4-3, the J gene TRBJ2-1; 7 nucleotides agree with TRBD2. The germline gives CDR1 LGHNA, CDR2 YSLEER. J lost 7 bases, V lost 3 bases, and 12 bases had no gene match. The CDR3 runs 16 residues. CDR3 DNA: TGCGCCAGCAGCCACCGAACCGGACTAGGGCGTAATGAGCAGTTCTTC. As protein: CASSHRTGLGRNEQFF.

The CDR3 bases are TGTGCCACCAGCAGAGGCTGGGCCGCTGAAGCTTTCTTT. It yields the protein CATSRGWAAEAFF. This rearrangement joins TRBV15 to TRBJ1-1; no definite D call. The V end lost 1 base, the J end lost 6 bases, and 9 bases lay between the germline ends. The CDR3 extends over 13 amino acids. Germline-derived CDR1 and CDR2 are LNHNV and YYDKDF (reference sequence).